The 11 T cell receptor beta chains below all came from one sample that was sequenced in a study of cytomegalovirus exposure and HLA in healthy donors. PCR used 60 Vbeta primers and 13 Jbeta primers. Assay used: immunoSEQ multiplex PCR; TCRdb lists only in-frame clones, some missing. Altogether some 150,000 clones are present, about two thirds being singletons, with the ten largest covering approximately 4.2%. Sequenced input: PBMCs. Receptors were obtained from a middle-aged man in good health and CMV-seropositive.

This sequence joins TRBV5-1 and TRBJ2-7; possible D gene TRBD1, 5 bases. Between the trimmed V and J ends, which lost 1 base and 5 bases, there was a span of 13 bases. Germline-derived CDR1 and CDR2 are SGHRS and YFSETQ. CDR3 length: 14 residues. The CDR3 DNA is TGCGCCAGCAGCTTGAACCAGGGCCCCCACGAGCAGTACTTC. It codes for CASSLNQGPHEQYF.

The chain combines TRBV23-1 with TRBJ1-6; weak D call: TRBD1 (5 bases). TRBV23-1 has ORF status, its function being uncertain. CDR3 size: 16 residues. Trimming took 2 bases from V and 5 from J, leaving 13 bases between them. The CDR3 loop reads CASSQTPTGDNSPLHF. CDR3 nucleotides: TGCGCCAGCAGTCAAACCCCAACGGGGGATAATTCACCCCTCCACTTT.

This rearrangement joins TRBV7-9 to TRBJ1-2, with D hard to call. Germline values: CDR1 SEHNR, CDR2 FQNEAQ (reference sequence). Between the trimmed V and J ends, which lost 1 base and 0 bases, there was a span of 6 bases. The CDR3 runs 14 residues. The CDR3 DNA reads TGTGCCAGCAGCTTAGAAATAGCTAACTATGGCTACACCTTC. Amino acid sequence: CASSLEIANYGYTF.

This clone turned up a few times. This chain links TRBV5-1 with TRBJ1-6; weak D call: TRBD1 (5 bases). Germline loops: CDR1 SGHRS, CDR2 YFSETQ. The germline V and J ends were trimmed by 7 bases and 7 bases, with 12 bases remaining between them. CDR3 size: 13 residues. In nucleotides, the CDR3 is TGCGCCAGCTACGCAGGGCAGAATTCACCCCTCCACTTT. Amino acids: CASYAGQNSPLHF.

The V call is TRBV7-9, the J call TRBJ2-7, with D tentatively TRBD1 (5 bases). CDR3 length equals 14 residues. Trimming stripped 4 bases from V and 3 bases from J, with 13 bases between. Germline values: CDR1 SEHNR, CDR2 FQNEAQ (reference sequence). In DNA form, the CDR3 reads TGTGCCAGCAGCTCGGAGACAGAATTCTACGAGCAGTACTTC. This gives the protein CASSSETEFYEQYF. The full variable domain, its missing parts supplied by reference TRBV7-9 and TRBJ2-7, is DTGVSQNPRHKITKRGQNVTFRCDPISEHNRLYWYRQTLGQGPEFLTYFQNEAQLEKSRLLSDRFSAERPKGSFSTLEIQRTEQGDSAMYLCASSSETEFYEQYFGPGTRLTVT.

This chain uses TRBV5-6 with TRBJ2-7, with D perhaps matching TRBD2 (6 bases). The ends were cut back, 3 bases at V and 1 base at J, with 11 bases in the middle. The CDR3 length is 14 residues. Per the germline V gene, CDR1 is SGHDT and CDR2 is YYEEEE. Here the CDR3 DNA reads TGTGCCAGCAGCTCCCGGGACTTTTCCTACGAGCAGTACTTC. Amino acids: CASSSRDFSYEQYF. The variable domain in full, with the rest retrieved from reference TRBV5-6 and TRBJ2-7, is DAGVTQSPTHLIKTRGQQVTLRCSPKSGHDTVSWYQQALGQGPQFIFQYYEEEERQRGNFPDRFSGHQFPNYSSELNVNALLLGDSALYLCASSSRDFSYEQYFGPGTRLTVT.

This clone was recorded once. The chain has TRBV6-6 and TRBJ2-7; D perhaps matches TRBD1 (5 bases). CDR1 is MNHNY and CDR2 is SVGAGI in the germline V gene (reference sequence). V lost 2 bases to trimming and J lost 2 bases, with 10 bases between them. The CDR3 totals 14 residues. The CDR3 DNA sequence: TGTGCCAGCAGTTACGGGCAGGGCACCTACGAGCAGTACTTC. Translating it yields CASSYGQGTYEQYF.

V is TRBV4-1 and J is TRBJ1-1, with 8 bases matching TRBD1. Germline trimming cut 2 bases from V and 1 base from J; bases unmatched to any gene: 0. Germline loops: CDR1 MGHRA, CDR2 YSYEKL. This CDR3 contains 14 residues. CDR3 in DNA: TGCGCCAGCAGCCAACAGGGGGCGAACACTGAAGCTTTCTTT. It yields the protein CASSQQGANTEAFF.

Written as DNA, the CDR3 is TGTGCCAGCTCACCCAACTCAGGTATTACCTACGAGCAGTACTTC. Amino acid sequence: CASSPNSGITYEQYF. V is TRBV18 and J is TRBJ2-7, with D hard to call. CDR3 length: 15 amino acids. Germline-derived CDR1 and CDR2 are KGHSH and LQKENI. V was clipped by 3 bases and J by 2 bases, with 14 bases between them.

The sample holds a few counts of this clone. The chain combines TRBV19 with TRBJ2-2; D unresolved. This CDR3 contains 15 residues. Trimming took 3 bases from V and 4 from J, leaving 12 bases between them. Germline-derived CDR1 and CDR2 are LNHDA and SQIVND (reference sequence). In DNA, the CDR3 is TGTGCCAGTAGTATTGGCAGGTACAGCACCGGGGAGCTGTTTTTT. Its protein is CASSIGRYSTGELFF.

The chain employs TRBV19 and TRBJ2-1; TRBD2 matches at 9 bases. CDR3 length equals 17 residues. V shed 2 bases, J shed 9 bases, and the junction held 14 bases outside the gene matches. Germline CDR1 is LNHDA and CDR2 is SQIVND (reference sequence). In nucleotides, the CDR3 is TGTGCCAGTAGTATATATCCGGACAACAGCGGGAGGTTTGAGCAGTTCTTC. As protein: CASSIYPDNSGRFEQFF.